The T cell receptor beta chain under discussion was sequenced for a study of blood T cell repertoires in COVID-19. Overall study context: From T cells, B-cell-depleted T cells, or PBMCs came the material, which was cDNA or gDNA.

A COVID-19 case was met by exposed participants within 2 weeks before study entry. The CDR3 spans 12 residues. V was shortened by 3 bases and J by 7 bases, with 4 bases between the two germline ends. Germline V CDR1 and CDR2: SGHTA, FQGNSA. The authors' processing: Estimation of nucleated cell counts was performed using reference gene primer amplification. Sequencing used immunoSEQ multiplex PCR; TCRdb keeps in-frame clones, though not all of them. For V, J and clone size, that table is used; D and trimming come from the DNA. The sample includes some 320,000 clones, roughly 91% of them seen just once.

Specimen: PBMCs or T cells enriched from blood (not recorded which). The source of this sequence is a woman aged 45-59 years who had been exposed to COVID-19. The rearrangement links TRBV7-2 to TRBJ1-6; D is ambiguous. CDR3 DNA sequence: TGTGCCAGCAGCTTCCCGAATTCACCCCTCCACTTT. It translates to CASSFPNSPLHF.